These 26 T cell receptor beta chains were sequenced from one sample in a study of shared clonotypes between healthy human individuals. Repertoires were generated with immunoSEQ multiplex PCR, while TCRdb's copy carries only in-frame clones and drops some. The repertoire holds 650,000 to 800,000 clones, 72% seen once, with approximately 1.7% in the top ten. The sequencing sample was made of memory CD4+ T cells sorted from blood. The subset is: CD45RA-negative fraction. The receptors derive from a woman between 25 and 40 years old in good health.

The chain recombines TRBV7-3 with TRBJ2-1; 7 nucleotides agree with TRBD2. Per germline, CDR1 SGHTA and CDR2 FQGTGA. V lost 1 base to trimming and J lost 3 bases; unmatched junction nucleotides: 6. This CDR3 contains 16 residues. The CDR3 DNA follows: TGTGCCAGCAGCTTAATGGCGGGAGCCCTCTACAATGAGCAGTTCTTC. Translated, it gives CASSLMAGALYNEQFF.

In nucleotides, the CDR3 is TGTGCCAGCAGTTACTCGAGGGGTCGCACAGATACGCAGTATTTT. Translating it yields CASSYSRGRTDTQYF. This rearrangement joins TRBV6-5 to TRBJ2-3, with D perhaps being TRBD1 or TRBD2 (5 bases each). CDR3 length equals 15 residues. Looked up from germline, CDR1 is MNHEY and CDR2 is SVGAGI. V shed 0 bases and J shed 1 base, with 8 bases lying between them.

The chain has TRBV5-1 and TRBJ2-1, with D uncertain. The CDR3 length is 15 residues. The germline gives CDR1 SGHRS, CDR2 YFSETQ. V was pared by 2 bases and J by 5 bases, with 14 bases between. Here the CDR3 DNA reads TGCGCCAGCAGCTTTGACCTCCGGCCTCACAATGAGCAGTTCTTC. This gives the protein CASSFDLRPHNEQFF.

V usage is TRBV4-1 and J usage is TRBJ2-5; tentatively, D is TRBD1 (7 bases). Deletions cut 1 base from V and 2 bases from J, with 14 bases between. Germline CDR1 is MGHRA and CDR2 is YSYEKL. The CDR3 is 16 amino acids. The CDR3 DNA sequence: TGCGCCAGCAGCCAAGGGAGGGACAGTCGACAAGAGACCCAGTACTTC. Its protein product is CASSQGRDSRQETQYF.

The chain employs TRBV4-1 and TRBJ1-2; D possibly corresponds to TRBD1 (5 bases). Between the trimmed V and J ends, which lost 1 base and 8 bases, there was a span of 11 bases. Germline lookup yields CDR1 MGHRA and CDR2 YSYEKL. The CDR3 has 13 amino acids. CDR3 sequence: CASSQGDGVGYTF. For the CDR3, the DNA is TGCGCCAGCAGCCAAGGGGACGGGGTGGGCTACACCTTC.

The genes are TRBV10-1 and TRBJ2-1, with TRBD2 identical over 7 bases. V lost 6 bases, J lost 4 bases, and 6 bases stayed unmatched. CDR3 size: 14 residues. Germline assignment: CDR1 WNHNN and CDR2 SYGVQD (reference sequence). CDR3 amino acids: CASSSGLGYNEQFF. CDR3 sequence (DNA): TGCGCCAGCAGCAGTGGACTAGGGTACAATGAGCAGTTCTTC.

This clone was recorded many times. This chain joins TRBV18 and TRBJ2-1; the D is unclear. The length of the CDR3 is 12 residues. The V and J ends lost 2 bases and 10 bases respectively, with 9 bases between them. CDR1 and CDR2 (germline): KGHSH, LQKENI. In DNA form, the CDR3 reads TGTGCCAGCTCACCAGGTGCGGAGGAGCAGTTCTTC. This sequence encodes CASSPGAEEQFF.

This clone occurred a few times. The CDR3 loop is CASSPWGEGREQFF. The CDR3, as DNA: TGTGCCAGCAGCCCCTGGGGGGAGGGCCGCGAGCAGTTCTTC. The chain carries TRBV9 and TRBJ2-1; 7 bases map to TRBD2. The germline V gene encodes CDR1 SGDLS and CDR2 YYNGEE. The ends lost 4 bases at V and 10 bases at J; junction bases unmatched: 11. The CDR3 is made up of 14 amino acids.

Comments on this clone: The sample contains more than one DNA sequence encoding this CDR3. The chain carries TRBV5-6 and TRBJ1-5; D unclear. V lost 1 base and J 6 bases, leaving 17 bases between the germline ends. The V gene's germline CDR1 is SGHDT and CDR2 YYEEEE. The CDR3 is 16 amino acids. CDR3 region: CASSLRQLEVGQPQHF. In DNA, the CDR3 is TGTGCCAGCAGCTTGAGGCAGCTAGAAGTCGGTCAGCCCCAGCATTTT. Based on the CDR3 plus reference TRBV5-6 and TRBJ1-5, the full variable domain is DAGVTQSPTHLIKTRGQQVTLRCSPKSGHDTVSWYQQALGQGPQFIFQYYEEEERQRGNFPDRFSGHQFPNYSSELNVNALLLGDSALYLCASSLRQLEVGQPQHFGDGTRLSIL.

The V and J genes are TRBV6-5 and TRBJ1-3, with a possible D match to TRBD1 (6 bases). The CDR3 has 15 amino acids. V was pared by 4 bases and J by 5 bases, with 15 bases between. Germline V gene data show CDR1 as MNHEY and CDR2 as SVGAGI. The CDR3 sequence: CASSSRDTARNTIYF. DNA for the CDR3: TGTGCCAGCAGTTCCCGGGACACTGCGAGAAACACCATATATTTT.

This sequence joins TRBV6-6 and TRBJ1-4; D gene uncertain. CDR1 MNHNY and CDR2 SVGAGI come from the germline V gene (reference sequence). V dropped 11 bases and J dropped 0 bases, with 10 bases sitting between them. The CDR3 is 13 amino acids. CDR3 sequence reads: CASHGATNEKLFF. CDR3 nucleotide sequence: TGTGCCTCCCACGGTGCAACTAATGAAAAACTGTTTTTT.

This chain joins TRBV28 and TRBJ2-1; 16 positions match TRBD2. In germline, CDR1 is MDHEN, CDR2 SYDVKM. This CDR3 contains 18 residues. J was trimmed by 5 bases and V by 6 bases; bases with no gene match: 10. DNA of the CDR3: TGTGCCAGCAGCTGGGGACTAGCGGGAGGGCCTCACCACAATGAGCAGTTCTTC. Translating gives CASSWGLAGGPHHNEQFF.

V usage is TRBV9 and J usage is TRBJ2-1, with D possibly TRBD2 on 5 matching bases. Trimming took off 0 bases at V and 1 base at J, with 8 bases between the two ends. In germline, CDR1 is SGDLS, CDR2 YYNGEE. This CDR3 is 15 amino acids long. CDR3 sequence: CASSVDSGSYNEQFF. The CDR3 nucleotides read TGTGCCAGCAGCGTAGACAGCGGATCCTACAATGAGCAGTTCTTC.

This clone occurred a few times. The chain combines TRBV5-4 with TRBJ2-1, with D unresolved. Per the germline V gene, CDR1 is SGHNT and CDR2 is YYREEE (reference sequence). The ends were cut back, 0 bases at V and 8 bases at J, with 12 bases in the middle. CDR3 length: 14 amino acids. The CDR3 sequence is CASSLDSSNYEQFF. The CDR3 nucleotides read TGTGCCAGCAGCTTGGATAGCAGTAACTATGAGCAGTTCTTC. The full variable domain, in which reference TRBV5-4 and TRBJ2-1 provide the parts outside the CDR3, is ETGVTQSPTHLIKTRGQQVTLRCSSQSGHNTVSWYQQALGQGPQFIFQYYREEENGRGNFPPRFSGLQFPNYSSELNVNALELDDSALYLCASSLDSSNYEQFFGPGTRLTVL.

The CDR3 loop reads CASSLRLVDEQFF. In nucleotides, the CDR3 is TGTGCCAGCAGCTTACGTCTCGTCGATGAGCAGTTCTTC. The gene calls are TRBV7-6 and TRBJ2-1; D is uncertain. The CDR3 runs 13 residues. The germline V and J ends were trimmed by 2 bases and 8 bases, with 10 bases remaining between them. CDR1 SGHVS and CDR2 FNYEAQ come from the germline V gene.

The chain recombines TRBV19 with TRBJ2-5; TRBD2 matches 12 bases. The CDR3 has 15 residues. CDR1 and CDR2 from the germline V gene are LNHDA and SQIVND (reference sequence). The V gene end was trimmed by 6 bases and the J gene end by 4 bases; junction bases not matched to a gene: 6. The CDR3 region has the DNA TGTGCCAGTAGCCCACTAGCGGGAGGAGGAGAGACCCAGTACTTC. The encoded protein is CASSPLAGGGETQYF.

This sequence joins TRBV9 and TRBJ2-1; D remains ambiguous. Between the trimmed V and J ends, which lost 0 bases and 6 bases, there was a span of 4 bases. Germline CDR1 and CDR2: SGDLS and YYNGEE. The CDR3 spans 12 residues. CDR3 sequence (DNA): TGTGCCAGCAGCGTAGAGGGCAATGAGCAGTTCTTC. Protein: CASSVEGNEQFF.

CDR3 sequence reads: CASSTLDRGNTEAFF. The CDR3 DNA reads TGTGCCAGCAGCACACTGGACAGGGGTAACACTGAAGCTTTCTTT. The rearrangement joins TRBV13 to TRBJ1-1; 9 bases agree with TRBD1. V shed 5 bases and J 2 bases; nucleotides not matched to a gene: 6. Germline V CDR1 and CDR2: PRHDT, FYEKMQ (reference sequence). This CDR3 comprises 15 residues.

The chain recombines TRBV5-5 with TRBJ2-3; tentatively, D is TRBD2 (5 bases). The CDR3 has 16 residues. V was pared by 3 bases and J by 0 bases, with 14 bases between. CDR1 SGHKS and CDR2 YYEKEE come from the germline V gene (reference sequence). CDR3 DNA sequence: TGTGCCAGCAGCTACTCCCGGACTTTGAGCACAGATACGCAGTATTTT. Protein: CASSYSRTLSTDTQYF.

The rearrangement uses TRBV19 and TRBJ2-7; 11 bases are a match to TRBD2. This CDR3 region has 15 residues. After removal of 6 bases from V and 7 bases from J, the junction contained 11 bases not matched to a gene. In germline, CDR1 is LNHDA, CDR2 SQIVND (reference sequence). CDR3 region: CASRTSLAGVGEQYF. The CDR3, as DNA: TGTGCCAGTAGGACCTCACTAGCGGGAGTTGGAGAGCAGTACTTC. Variable domain in full (rest from reference TRBV19 and TRBJ2-7): DGGITQSPKYLFRKEGQNVTLSCEQNLNHDAMYWYRQDPGQGLRLIYYSQIVNDFQKGDIAEGYSVSREKKESFPLTVTSAQKNPTAFYLCASRTSLAGVGEQYFGPGTRLTVT.

The J gene is TRBJ1-2, the V gene TRBV29-1, with D unclear. With 4 bases removed from V and 6 bases from J, the gap between germline ends came to 9 bases. CDR1 and CDR2 from the germline V gene are SQVTM and ANQGSEA. The CDR3 contains 11 residues. The chain's CDR3 is CSVGASDGYTF. CDR3 coding DNA: TGCAGCGTTGGAGCTTCGGATGGCTACACCTTC.

The chain is built from TRBV9 and TRBJ1-4; D uncertain. In germline, CDR1 is SGDLS, CDR2 YYNGEE. V lost 1 base and J 8 bases, leaving 15 bases between the germline ends. The length of the CDR3 is 15 residues. The CDR3 spells CASSVFGRREEKLFF. The CDR3 nucleotides are TGTGCCAGCAGCGTATTCGGCCGCCGGGAGGAAAAACTGTTTTTT.

This clone was observed once. The genes are TRBV28 and TRBJ2-1; 7 bases align to TRBD2. Germline V gene sequence: CDR1 MDHEN, CDR2 SYDVKM. The CDR3 covers 14 residues. Germline trimming cut 9 bases from V and 9 bases from J; bases unmatched to any gene: 14. CDR3 region: CASYLRGREGEQFF. CDR3 DNA sequence: TGTGCCAGTTACCTGCGAGGGAGGGAGGGTGAGCAGTTCTTC. The complete variable domain, with remaining parts taken from reference TRBV28 and TRBJ2-1, reads DVKVTQSSRYLVKRTGEKVFLECVQDMDHENMFWYRQDPGLGLRLIYFSYDVKMKEKGDIPEGYSVSREKKERFSLILESASTNQTSMYLCASYLRGREGEQFFGPGTRLTVL.

The J gene is TRBJ1-4, the V gene TRBV1; the table's TRBD1 call for D was not verified on the DNA. TRBV1 is reported as a pseudogene. The CDR3 totals 17 residues. The CDR3 sequence is CTSSQTPDRGHNEKLFF. The CDR3 DNA reads as TGCACCAGCAGCCAGACCCCGGACAGGGGGCATAATGAAAAACTGTTTTTT.

This chain joins TRBV27 and TRBJ1-1; D possibly corresponds to TRBD1 (6 bases). Germline lookup yields CDR1 MNHEY and CDR2 SMNVEV (reference sequence). Trimming removed 2 bases from V and 6 bases from J, with 13 bases in between. This CDR3 comprises 14 residues. In DNA form, the CDR3 reads TGTGCCAGCAGTTTAGGGACAAGACGGGCTGAAGCTTTCTTT. Translating it yields CASSLGTRRAEAFF.

The chain carries TRBV19 and TRBJ2-2; 7 bases match TRBD1. The V and J ends lost 1 base and 7 bases, in that order; junction bases with no gene match: 6. The germline V gene has CDR1 LNHDA and CDR2 SQIVND (reference sequence). The CDR3 has 15 amino acids. CDR3 protein: CASSIGRQGVGELFF. The CDR3 bases are TGTGCCAGTAGTATAGGCCGACAGGGTGTCGGGGAGCTGTTTTTT.